This is a list of T cell receptor beta chains from one sample in a study of cytomegalovirus exposure and HLA in healthy donors. TCRdb keeps only in-frame clones here, not all; method: immunoSEQ multiplex PCR. The data show tens of thousands of clones, 80% seen once. The sample consisted of PBMCs. The source is a male donor in good health and CMV-seronegative. Each CDR3 is given with its conserved first and last residue. D genes are given only for firm matches. Some rows have no size entry. The others give once, few or many, or a class for an expanded clone.

>TRBV10-1|TRBJ2-7|.|.
TGCGCCAGCAGTGAGAGAGGTAGAACGTTCGAGCAGTACTTC
CASSERGRTFEQYF
>TRBV5-5|TRBJ1-1|.|.
TGTGCCAGCAGCTTGGAGGGGGATATGAACACTGAAGCTTTCTTT
CASSLEGDMNTEAFF
>TRBV11-2|TRBJ1-4|.|.
TGTGCCAGCAGCTTAGGAGGGATCCTGTTTTTT
CASSLGGILFF
>TRBV19|TRBJ1-1|.|.
TGTGTCGCGCAGGGAATCGGTACTGAAGCTTTCTTT
CVAQGIGTEAFF
>TRBV6-5|TRBJ2-5|.|few
TGTGCCAGCAGTTACTCAACTCTCCCAGAGACCCAGTACTTC
CASSYSTLPETQYF
>TRBV7-9|TRBJ2-5|.|.
TGTGCCAGCAGCTCTTTTGGGGAGCAGTACTTC
CASSSFGEQYF
>TRBV6-1|TRBJ2-7|.|.
TGTGCCAGCAGGCCAGGGGTGTACGAGCAGTACTTC
CASRPGVYEQYF
>TRBV30|TRBJ1-2|TRBD1|.
TGTGCCTGGAGGGGGACAGGGGGCGGCTATGGCTACACCTTC
CAWRGTGGGYGYTF
>TRBV19|TRBJ1-6|.|.
TGTGCCAGTAGTCAAACGGCAGGCCTTAATTCACCCCTCCACTTT
CASSQTAGLNSPLHF
>TRBV6-1|TRBJ1-5|TRBD1|.
TGTGCCGGCAGAGCCAGACAGGGGCCGCATCAGCCCCAGCATTTT
CAGRARQGPHQPQHF
>TRBV4-2|TRBJ1-5|TRBD1|once
TGTGCCAGCAGCCAAGTGGGCGGACAGGAAACTAATCAGCCCCAGCATTTT
CASSQVGGQETNQPQHF
>TRBV5-1|TRBJ2-1|.|once
TGCGCCAGCAGCTCGGGGGTCCGAAACCCCAATGAGCAGTTCTTC
CASSSGVRNPNEQFF
>TRBV11-2|TRBJ1-5|.|.
TGTGCCAGCGGGGCCGGTTGGAATCAGCCCCAGCATTTT
CASGAGWNQPQHF
>TRBV30|TRBJ1-1|.|.
TGTGCCGCTGATCGAGGAGTGAACACTGAAGCTTTCTTT
CAADRGVNTEAFF
>TRBV7-8|TRBJ1-5|.|.
TGTGCCAGCAGCTTATCGCGGGCGGGCAATCAGCCCCAGCATTTT
CASSLSRAGNQPQHF
>TRBV7-7|TRBJ2-7|.|.
TGTGCTAGCAGCTTAGGAGAGAACTACGAGCAGTACTTC
CASSLGENYEQYF
>TRBV4-3|TRBJ1-2|.|.
TGCGCCAGCAGCCAAGATTACCGCTCGGCTAACTATGGTTACACCTTC
CASSQDYRSANYGYTF
>TRBV4-3|TRBJ1-5|.|.
TGCGCCAGCAGCCCCGGGGTTATAAATCAGCCCCAGCATTTT
CASSPGVINQPQHF
>TRBV19|TRBJ1-5|.|.
TGTGCCAGTAGTATGAACAGAGATAGCAATCAGCCCCAGCATTTT
CASSMNRDSNQPQHF
>TRBV19|TRBJ1-5|.|.
TGTGCCAGTAGTCTCCCCCGTTTAAGAGTAGGGGAAGGGAATCAGCCCCAGCATTTT
CASSLPRLRVGEGNQPQHF
>TRBV2|TRBJ2-2|.|.
TGTGCCAGCAGTGAAGCGTTGGGGGGCGGGGAGCTGTTTTTT
CASSEALGGGELFF
>TRBV20-1|TRBJ1-2|TRBD1|.
TGCAGTGCCACAGGGGGCTATGGCTACACCTTC
CSATGGYGYTF